These T cell receptor beta chains were read from a single sample in a study of neoadjuvant anti-PD-1 for oral cavity cancer. The method was immunoSEQ multiplex PCR; TCRdb's version includes in-frame clones alone and lacks a portion of them. This table holds some 6,000 clones, 50% to 65% found once. The material sequenced was tumor tissue, taken after nivolumab (anti-PD-1) treatment. All receptors come from a person aged 35-79 years with oral cavity squamous cell carcinoma. The CDR3 runs from the conserved cysteine through the conserved F or W. The order of the fields is D gene, V gene, clone size, J gene, CDR3 protein, CDR3 DNA. D genes are given only for firm matches. Clone size is given for some rows only: seen once, a few or many times, or a class if the clone is expanded.

D gene: -
V gene: TRBV28
clone size: few
J gene: TRBJ1-5
CDR3 protein: CASNTPGQNQPQHF
CDR3 DNA: TGTGCCAGCAATACCCCCGGGCAGAATCAGCCCCAGCATTTT

D gene: -
V gene: TRBV2
clone size: -
J gene: TRBJ1-1
CDR3 protein: CASSLRVNTEAFF
CDR3 DNA: TGTGCCAGCAGTCTACGGGTGAACACTGAAGCTTTCTTT

D gene: -
V gene: TRBV7-9
clone size: few
J gene: TRBJ1-5
CDR3 protein: CASSLAGDSNQPQHF
CDR3 DNA: TGTGCCAGCAGCTTAGCGGGGGATAGCAATCAGCCCCAGCATTTT

D gene: -
V gene: TRBV28
clone size: -
J gene: TRBJ1-2
CDR3 protein: CASSLSWGGYTF
CDR3 DNA: TGTGCCAGCAGTTTATCCTGGGGGGGCTACACCTTC

D gene: TRBD2
V gene: TRBV9
clone size: once
J gene: TRBJ2-5
CDR3 protein: CASSVGTSAGKTQYF
CDR3 DNA: TGTGCCAGCAGCGTAGGGACTAGCGCGGGAAAGACCCAGTACTTC

D gene: TRBD1
V gene: TRBV5-4
clone size: few
J gene: TRBJ1-2
CDR3 protein: CASNPGQGAGEGYTF
CDR3 DNA: TGTGCCAGCAACCCGGGACAGGGGGCCGGGGAAGGCTACACCTTC

D gene: -
V gene: TRBV6-4
clone size: -
J gene: TRBJ2-6
CDR3 protein: CASSDLGSSGANVLTF
CDR3 DNA: TGTGCCAGCAGTGACTTAGGCTCCTCTGGGGCCAACGTCCTGACTTTC

D gene: -
V gene: TRBV19
clone size: few
J gene: TRBJ1-1
CDR3 protein: CASEQNTEAFF
CDR3 DNA: TGTGCCAGTGAGCAGAACACTGAAGCTTTCTTT

D gene: -
V gene: TRBV25-1
clone size: -
J gene: TRBJ1-1
CDR3 protein: CASSAQGWKNTEAFF
CDR3 DNA: TGTGCCAGCAGTGCTCAGGGGTGGAAGAACACTGAAGCTTTCTTT

D gene: -
V gene: TRBV6-5
clone size: few
J gene: TRBJ1-2
CDR3 protein: CASSSTGPAYGYTF
CDR3 DNA: TGTGCCAGCAGTTCCACAGGGCCTGCCTATGGCTACACCTTC

D gene: -
V gene: TRBV6-1
clone size: -
J gene: TRBJ1-3
CDR3 protein: CASSTTVGNTIYF
CDR3 DNA: TGTGCCAGCAGTACGACCGTCGGAAACACCATATATTTT

D gene: TRBD2
V gene: TRBV4-1
clone size: -
J gene: TRBJ2-1
CDR3 protein: CASSQDVASGRDNEQFF
CDR3 DNA: TGCGCCAGCAGCCAAGATGTCGCTAGCGGGAGGGACAATGAGCAGTTCTTC

D gene: TRBD1
V gene: TRBV5-6
clone size: -
J gene: TRBJ1-1
CDR3 protein: CASSLAQGMSMNTEAFF
CDR3 DNA: TGTGCCAGCAGCTTGGCACAGGGGATGAGCATGAACACTGAAGCTTTCTTT

D gene: TRBD2
V gene: TRBV7-9
clone size: -
J gene: TRBJ2-3
CDR3 protein: CASSLAQRGTGDTQYF
CDR3 DNA: TGTGCCAGCAGCTTAGCGCAGCGGGGGACGGGAGATACGCAGTATTTT

D gene: -
V gene: TRBV19
clone size: -
J gene: TRBJ1-2
CDR3 protein: CASSIVGGNYGYTF
CDR3 DNA: TGTGCCAGTAGTATAGTCGGCGGTAACTATGGCTACACCTTC

D gene: -
V gene: TRBV19
clone size: -
J gene: TRBJ2-7
CDR3 protein: CASSIAPSSYEQYF
CDR3 DNA: TGTGCCAGTAGTATAGCCCCGAGCTCCTACGAGCAGTACTTC

D gene: TRBD1
V gene: TRBV7-6
clone size: -
J gene: TRBJ1-1
CDR3 protein: CASSRGQRTEAFF
CDR3 DNA: TGTGCCAGCAGTCGGGGACAGAGGACTGAAGCTTTCTTT

D gene: TRBD2
V gene: TRBV5-1
clone size: -
J gene: TRBJ2-3
CDR3 protein: CASSQTSGPTDTQYF
CDR3 DNA: TGCGCCAGCAGCCAAACTAGCGGGCCAACAGATACGCAGTATTTT

D gene: -
V gene: TRBV28
clone size: few
J gene: TRBJ1-1
CDR3 protein: CASRGRPEAFF
CDR3 DNA: TGTGCCAGCAGGGGGCGTCCTGAAGCTTTCTTT

D gene: TRBD1
V gene: TRBV4-1
clone size: -
J gene: TRBJ2-1
CDR3 protein: CASSQGQGGTVRQFF
CDR3 DNA: TGCGCCAGCAGCCAAGGACAGGGGGGTACCGTTAGACAGTTCTTC

D gene: TRBD1
V gene: TRBV2
clone size: -
J gene: TRBJ2-2
CDR3 protein: CASSEVRGMTGELFF
CDR3 DNA: TGTGCCAGCAGTGAGGTCAGGGGGATGACCGGGGAGCTGTTTTTT

D gene: TRBD2
V gene: TRBV5-1
clone size: -
J gene: TRBJ2-1
CDR3 protein: CASSISYGTSYNEQFF
CDR3 DNA: TGCGCCAGCAGCATTTCTTATGGGACTAGCTACAATGAGCAGTTCTTC

D gene: -
V gene: TRBV19
clone size: once
J gene: TRBJ2-1
CDR3 protein: CASSVYNEQFF
CDR3 DNA: TGTGCCAGTAGTGTTTACAATGAGCAGTTCTTC